These T cell receptor beta chains were read from a single sample in a study of vaccination effects on CD4 cells after COVID-19. These TCRs' antigens remain unknown. Produced via immunoSEQ multiplex PCR; TCRdb's table is partial and in-frame only. The sample consists of around 79,000 clones, roughly four fifths of them appearing once. The sample consisted of CD4+ T cells from PBMCs cultured with HCoV-229E spike peptides, taken before COVID-19 vaccination. The source is a human donor who received a COVID-19 vaccine. CDR3s include the opening cysteine and the closing phenylalanine or tryptophan. D genes are given only for firm matches. Expanded clones get a size class; other rows say once, few or many, or leave the size out.

few	TRBV2	TRBD1	TRBJ1-5	CASRDRDSVRPQHF	TGTGCCAGCAGGGACCGGGACAGCGTTCGGCCCCAGCATTTT
once	TRBV3-1/TRBV3-2	TRBD1	TRBJ2-1	CASSHSRQGAGKEQFF	TGTGCCAGCAGCCATAGCCGACAGGGGGCCGGGAAGGAGCAGTTCTTC
NA	TRBV4-3	TRBD1	TRBJ1-5	CASSQGTGGGQPQHF	TGCGCCAGCAGCCAAGGGACAGGGGGCGGTCAGCCCCAGCATTTT
NA	TRBV2	NA	TRBJ1-2	CASSAEYHWGYTF	TGTGCCAGCAGTGCCGAGTACCATTGGGGCTACACCTTC
NA	TRBV7-8	NA	TRBJ2-1	CASSRRGGYESSYNEQFF	TGTGCCAGCAGCCGGAGAGGGGGGTACGAAAGCTCCTACAATGAGCAGTTCTTC
NA	TRBV20-1	NA	TRBJ2-5	CSASGRGVLQETQYF	TGCAGTGCTAGTGGCAGGGGAGTCCTCCAAGAGACCCAGTACTTC
NA	TRBV7-2	NA	TRBJ2-5	CASSLAETQYF	TGTGCCAGCAGCTTAGCAGAGACCCAGTACTTC
few	TRBV3-1/TRBV3-2	NA	TRBJ1-3	CASSLNIDSGNTIYF	TGTGCCAGCAGCCTTAACATAGACTCTGGAAACACCATATATTTT
NA	TRBV2	NA	TRBJ1-2	CASRFDVGEPGYTF	TGTGCCAGCCGCTTTGACGTAGGGGAGCCTGGCTACACCTTC
NA	TRBV6-6	NA	TRBJ2-3	CASSSFAGLTDTQYF	TGTGCCAGCAGCTCCTTCGCGGGGCTGACAGATACGCAGTATTTT
NA	TRBV24-1	NA	TRBJ1-6	CATSDPSGVPLHF	TGTGCCACCAGTGATCCCTCCGGTGTACCCCTCCACTTT
NA	TRBV18	NA	TRBJ2-5	CASSSQETQYF	TGTGCCAGCTCATCGCAAGAGACCCAGTACTTC